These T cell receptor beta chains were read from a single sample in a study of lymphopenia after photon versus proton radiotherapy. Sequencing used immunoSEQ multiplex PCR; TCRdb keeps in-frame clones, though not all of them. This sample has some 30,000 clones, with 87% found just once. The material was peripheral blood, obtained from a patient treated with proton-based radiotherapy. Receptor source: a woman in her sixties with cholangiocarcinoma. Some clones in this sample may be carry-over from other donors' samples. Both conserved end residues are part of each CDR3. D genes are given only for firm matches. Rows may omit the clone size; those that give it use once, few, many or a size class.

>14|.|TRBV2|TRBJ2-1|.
CASSDQTSINEQFF
TGTGCCAGCAGTGACCAGACTAGTATCAATGAGCAGTTCTTC
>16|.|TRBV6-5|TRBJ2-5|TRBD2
CASSSGRLAGVETQYF
TGTGCCAGCAGTTCCGGGCGACTAGCGGGGGTTGAGACCCAGTACTTC
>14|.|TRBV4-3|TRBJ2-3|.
CASSQDRSTDTQYF
TGCGCCAGCAGCCAAGATAGGAGCACAGATACGCAGTATTTT
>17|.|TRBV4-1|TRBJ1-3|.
CASSRLTVTLAGNTIYF
TGCGCCAGCAGCCGGTTAACGGTGACACTTGCTGGAAACACCATATATTTT
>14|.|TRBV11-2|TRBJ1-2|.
CASSSHLYSMGYTF
TGTGCCAGCAGCTCCCACCTTTACTCTATGGGCTACACCTTC
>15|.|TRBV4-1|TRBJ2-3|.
CASSQRVRPTDTQYF
TGCGCCAGCAGCCAAAGGGTCAGGCCGACAGATACGCAGTATTTT
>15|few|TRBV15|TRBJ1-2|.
CATSSSRAVDYGYTF
TGTGCCACCAGCAGCTCCCGGGCGGTGGACTATGGCTACACCTTC
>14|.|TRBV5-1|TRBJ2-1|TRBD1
CASSFLQGHNEQFF
TGCGCCAGCAGCTTTTTACAGGGGCACAATGAGCAGTTCTTC
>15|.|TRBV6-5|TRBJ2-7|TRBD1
CASSKPGQGLGEQYF
TGTGCCAGCAGTAAACCGGGACAGGGGCTCGGAGAGCAGTACTTC
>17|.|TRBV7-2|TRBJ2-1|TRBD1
CASSLSGTGFSYNEQFF
TGTGCCAGCAGCTTATCCGGGACAGGGTTTTCCTACAATGAGCAGTTCTTC
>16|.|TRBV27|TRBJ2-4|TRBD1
CASSSGQGSAKNIQYF
TGTGCCAGCAGTTCCGGACAGGGTTCAGCCAAAAACATTCAGTACTTC
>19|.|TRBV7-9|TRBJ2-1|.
CASSLVSFWLGRGRNEQFF
TGTGCCAGCAGCTTAGTTTCATTCTGGTTGGGCAGGGGCCGCAATGAGCAGTTCTTC
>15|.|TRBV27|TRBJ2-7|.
CASSLDGINSYEQYF
TGTGCCAGCAGCCTAGACGGGATTAACTCCTACGAGCAGTACTTC